One sample yielded the 20 T cell receptor beta chains listed below, sequenced in a study of cytotoxic CD8 clonotypes in ibrutinib-treated CLL. Using immunoSEQ multiplex PCR, the repertoire was profiled, and TCRdb retains in-frame clones only, with some absent. The data contain around 15,000 clones, about 80% of them singletons. The sequences come from PBMCs, collected before ibrutinib treatment. The receptors shown here come from a human donor with chronic lymphocytic leukemia.

The chain has TRBV19 and TRBJ2-7; D assignment may be TRBD1 or TRBD2 (5 bases each). Deletions cut 4 bases from V and 2 bases from J, with 12 bases between. Germline values: CDR1 LNHDA, CDR2 SQIVND (reference sequence). The CDR3 runs to 14 residues. The CDR3 DNA sequence: TGTGCCAGTAGTACCCGGAAGGGACCCTACGAGCAGTACTTC. Translation: CASSTRKGPYEQYF.

The V call is TRBV6-5, the J call TRBJ2-5, with D maybe TRBD2 (6 bases). The CDR3 is 12 amino acids. V was trimmed by 9 bases and J by 5 bases, leaving 13 bases between them. Looked up from germline, CDR1 is MNHEY and CDR2 is SVGAGI. CDR3 sequence: CASGLRGETQYF. The CDR3 DNA reads as TGTGCCAGTGGACTCCGGGGGGAGACCCAGTACTTC.

The chain is built from TRBV21-1 and TRBJ2-7; the D call TRBD2 from the table was never checked on the DNA. TRBV21-1 is a pseudogene. The CDR3 is 13 amino acids. CDR3: CASRREGIHEQYF. For the CDR3, the DNA is TGTGCCAGCCGACGGGAGGGAATACACGAGCAGTACTTC.

The chain employs TRBV29-1 and TRBJ2-1, with a possible D match to TRBD1 (5 bases). Germline assignment: CDR1 SQVTM and CDR2 ANQGSEA. This CDR3 is 13 amino acids long. The V end lost 4 bases, the J end lost 7 bases, and 14 bases lay between the germline ends. CDR3 in amino acids: CSVAHIGANEQFF. CDR3 nucleotide sequence: TGCAGCGTTGCGCACATAGGGGCGAATGAGCAGTTCTTC.

CDR3 sequence: CASSPTENTGELFF. The CDR3 DNA follows: TGTGCCAGCTCACCTACAGAGAACACCGGGGAGCTGTTTTTT. The V gene is TRBV18, the J gene TRBJ2-2, with unresolved D. The CDR3 totals 14 residues. Germline CDR1 reads KGHSH; CDR2 reads LQKENI. V gave up 3 bases and J gave up 1 base, with 6 bases separating them.

The chain employs TRBV9 and TRBJ2-7; 10 bases fit TRBD2. After removal of 4 bases from V and 7 bases from J, the junction contained 14 bases not matched to a gene. The germline V gene encodes CDR1 SGDLS and CDR2 YYNGEE. The CDR3 runs 16 residues. In DNA, the CDR3 is TGTGCCAGCAGCCAATCGTCAGCGGGAGGGCGCAGGGAGCAGTACTTC. This codes for CASSQSSAGGRREQYF. Based on the CDR3 plus reference TRBV9 and TRBJ2-7, the full variable domain is DSGVTQTPKHLITATGQRVTLRCSPRSGDLSVYWYQQSLDQGLQFLIQYYNGEERAKGNILERFSAQQFPDLHSELNLSSLELGDSALYFCASSQSSAGGRREQYFGPGTRLTVT.

This clone has a single count. V and J are TRBV6-5 and TRBJ2-2; perhaps TRBD2 as D (5 bases). Trimming pared 6 bases from V and 4 bases from J, leaving 12 bases between. Per germline, CDR1 MNHEY and CDR2 SVGAGI. CDR3 size: 14 residues. CDR3 residues: CASRGLSITGELFF. Here the CDR3 DNA reads TGTGCCAGCAGAGGACTTTCAATCACCGGGGAGCTGTTTTTT.

The chain carries TRBV10-1 and TRBJ2-2; TRBD2 might be the D (5 bases). CDR3 length: 12 amino acids. Trimming cost V 5 bases and J 5 bases, with 6 bases left between them. Germline V gene sequence: CDR1 WNHNN, CDR2 SYGVQD (reference sequence). CDR3 DNA sequence: TGCGCCAGCAGTCCGGGAACCGGGGAGCTGTTTTTT. Translated: CASSPGTGELFF.

The CDR3 DNA sequence: TGTGCCAGCAGCTTAGGGACTAGCGGAGCAGATACGCAGTATTTT. Its translation is CASSLGTSGADTQYF. The chain carries TRBV7-3 and TRBJ2-3, with 11 nucleotides matching TRBD2. CDR3 size: 15 residues. V lost 2 bases to trimming and J lost 4 bases; unmatched junction nucleotides: 2. CDR1 and CDR2 (germline): SGHTA, FQGTGA.

The rearrangement joins TRBV20-1 to TRBJ2-1; TRBD2 might be the D (5 bases). This CDR3 has 11 residues. Trimming took 0 bases from V and 9 from J, leaving 6 bases between them. Looked up from germline, CDR1 is DFQATT and CDR2 is SNEGSKA (reference sequence). CDR3 nucleotides: TGCAGTGCTAGAGATGGGAGTGAGCAGTTCTTC. This sequence encodes CSARDGSEQFF.

The CDR3 region has the DNA TGTGCCATCAGCCCGGACAGGGGGCGACAGACCCAGTACTTC. It specifies CAISPDRGRQTQYF. The chain is built from TRBV10-3 and TRBJ2-5, with 11 bases identical to TRBD1. The trim removed 6 bases at V and 6 bases at J, leaving 6 bases unmatched. Germline CDR1 and CDR2: ENHRY and SYGVKD. This CDR3 is 14 amino acids long.

This clone was observed once. The chain links TRBV29-1 to TRBJ2-1, with 7 bases matching TRBD2. Germline CDR1 reads SQVTM; CDR2 reads ANQGSEA. There are 15 residues in the CDR3. V gave up 3 bases and J gave up 0 bases; unmatched junction bases: 5. The CDR3 bases are TGCAGCGTTGATCTTCCGGGAGGCTCCTACAATGAGCAGTTCTTC. Its protein product is CSVDLPGGSYNEQFF.

The chain recombines TRBV7-9 with TRBJ2-1; no firm D call. The CDR3 totals 12 residues. The germline gives CDR1 SEHNR, CDR2 FQNEAQ (reference sequence). V dropped 2 bases and J dropped 6 bases, with 5 bases sitting between them. CDR3 in DNA: TGTGCCAGCAGCTTAATCAGCAATGAGCAGTTCTTC. Protein product: CASSLISNEQFF.

The CDR3 protein is CASSMADIQYF. The CDR3 DNA sequence: TGTGCCAGTAGTATGGCCGACATTCAGTACTTC. The chain has TRBV19 and TRBJ2-4; no reliable D call. The V and J ends lost 3 bases and 8 bases respectively, with 5 bases between them. The CDR3 sequence is 11 residues long. The germline gives CDR1 LNHDA, CDR2 SQIVND (reference sequence).

The rearrangement joins TRBV5-1 to TRBJ2-3; a weak D match, TRBD2 (5 bases). Trimming took off 6 bases at V and 5 bases at J, with 16 bases between the two ends. This CDR3 has 14 residues. The germline gives CDR1 SGHRS, CDR2 YFSETQ. The CDR3 DNA reads as TGCGCCAGCACCGGGATGGGGTCGGGAGATACGCAGTATTTT. Encoded protein: CASTGMGSGDTQYF.

This clone was seen a handful of times. This rearrangement joins TRBV9 to TRBJ2-2; D uncertain. CDR1 and CDR2 (germline): SGDLS, YYNGEE. Trimming left V 4 bases short and J 8 bases short, with 12 bases between. CDR3 length equals 13 residues. Here the CDR3 DNA reads TGTGCCAGCAGCCCCGCCGGATGGGGGGAGCTGTTTTTT. The encoded protein is CASSPAGWGELFF.

This clone has a single count. The chain joins TRBV18 to TRBJ1-5; D unresolved. The CDR3 loop spans 15 amino acids. V shed 0 bases and J shed 1 base, with 7 bases lying between them. Per germline, CDR1 KGHSH and CDR2 LQKENI. CDR3 DNA sequence: TGTGCCAGCTCACCACCCGGGGTAAGCAATCAGCCCCAGCATTTT. This sequence encodes CASSPPGVSNQPQHF.

The chain couples TRBV28 to TRBJ2-3, with 9 bases fitting TRBD2. This CDR3 is 13 amino acids long. Per the germline V gene, CDR1 is MDHEN and CDR2 is SYDVKM. With 11 bases clipped from V and 6 bases from J, the junction kept 9 bases outside the gene matches. CDR3 sequence: CAVAGGPSDTQYF. The CDR3 nucleotides read TGTGCCGTGGCGGGAGGGCCCTCGGATACGCAGTATTTT.

The chain has TRBV10-3 and TRBJ2-7; D uncertain. The CDR3 consists of 11 residues. CDR1 is ENHRY and CDR2 is SYGVKD in the germline V gene. Trimming removed 0 bases from V and 6 bases from J, with 3 bases in between. The CDR3 reads CAISESGEQYF. The CDR3 DNA is TGTGCCATCAGTGAGTCTGGCGAGCAGTACTTC.

V usage is TRBV18 and J usage is TRBJ1-5, with D possibly being TRBD1 (6 bases). Trimming took off 5 bases at V and 6 bases at J, with 20 bases between the two ends. Germline V gives CDR1 KGHSH, CDR2 LQKENI. This CDR3 region has 16 residues. The CDR3 nucleotides read TGTGCCAGCTCATACGGGGCGGGGGGCGCAGGTCAGCCCCAGCATTTT. Its protein product is CASSYGAGGAGQPQHF.